This T cell receptor beta chain derives from a study of blood T cell repertoires in COVID-19. At the level of the study: From T cells, B-cell-depleted T cells, or PBMCs came the material, which was cDNA or gDNA.

Participants were placed into cohorts based on the clinical history they reported. Each exposed participant met a COVID-19 case in the 2 weeks preceding study entry. In the original processing: Reference gene primer amplification yielded estimated nucleated cell counts. Sequencing used immunoSEQ multiplex PCR; TCRdb keeps in-frame clones, though not all of them. The V and J calls and the clone size are those of that table, but D and trimming were determined from the DNA. The repertoire has fewer than 200,000 clones, over 80% of them found once; the top ten carry under 4%. The sequencing input was PBMCs or T cells enriched from blood (not recorded which). The receptor comes from a woman in her thirties who had been exposed to COVID-19.

The CDR3 DNA is TGTGCCAGCAGGGACCTTAGACAGGGGAACGGGGCCGGGGAGCTGTTTTTT. It encodes CASRDLRQGNGAGELFF. This chain uses TRBV7-3 with TRBJ2-2, with 8 bases matching TRBD1. V shed 6 bases and J 6 bases; nucleotides not matched to a gene: 15. The CDR3 has 17 residues. In germline, CDR1 is SGHTA, CDR2 FQGTGA.